The rows below give T cell receptor beta chains drawn from one sample of a study of cytotoxic CD8 clonotypes in ibrutinib-treated CLL. Data came from immunoSEQ multiplex PCR; TCRdb stores just in-frame clones and leaves some out. The sample lists nearly 300,000 clones, 65% to 85% seen once, with roughly 5% in the top ten. The specimen comprised PBMCs, sampled at disease progression, from a patient treated with ibrutinib. The origin of the receptors is a human donor with chronic lymphocytic leukemia. CDR3s include the opening cysteine and the closing phenylalanine or tryptophan. Fields, in order: J gene, D gene, clone size, V gene, CDR3 DNA, CDR3 protein. A D gene is named only where the DNA matches it firmly. Clone sizes are given selectively: once, few, many, or a class where the clone is expanded.

TRBJ2-7 | - | - | TRBV9 | TGTGCCAGCAGCCCTCACCCCCCCAATACGGGGATATTCTACGAGCAGTACTTC | CASSPHPPNTGIFYEQYF
TRBJ2-7 | TRBD2 | - | TRBV2 | TGTGCCAGCAGTTTCACGGCTAGCGGGGGCTCCTACGAGCAGTACTTC | CASSFTASGGSYEQYF
TRBJ1-2 | - | - | TRBV11-1 | TGTGCCAGCAGCGCCAGCAAGGGAGGCGGCTACACCTTC | CASSASKGGGYTF
TRBJ2-7 | TRBD1 | once | TRBV12-5 | TGTGCTAGTGGGCCCTACCTGACAGGGTACATTTACGAGCAGTACTTC | CASGPYLTGYIYEQYF
TRBJ2-7 | - | once | TRBV5-1 | TGCGCCAGTCGGGACTCCAACCTCTACGAGCAGTACTTC | CASRDSNLYEQYF
TRBJ1-5 | - | - | TRBV28 | TGTGCCAGCAGTTTGTGGACAGGCAATCAGCCCCAGCATTTT | CASSLWTGNQPQHF
TRBJ2-7 | TRBD2 | - | TRBV4-3 | TGCGCCAGCAGCCGCCTCGCGACTAGCGGGAGGGGCTTAGCCTACGAGCAGTACTTC | CASSRLATSGRGLAYEQYF
TRBJ1-6 | - | few | TRBV4-1 | TGCGCCAGCAGCCAAGACCGGGTCACAGGGAAGTCACCCCTCCACTTT | CASSQDRVTGKSPLHF
TRBJ2-1 | - | - | TRBV6-1 | TGTGCCAACACGTTGGAGGAAAGCTCCTACAATGAGCAGTTCTTC | CANTLEESSYNEQFF
TRBJ1-5 | - | few | TRBV7-2 | TGTGCCAGCAGCCTAACGGGTTTGTATAGCAATCAGCCCCAGCATTTT | CASSLTGLYSNQPQHF
TRBJ2-3 | - | - | TRBV6-1 | TGTGCCAGCAGTGAAGCAATAGATACGCAGTATTTT | CASSEAIDTQYF
TRBJ2-1 | - | - | TRBV6-4 | TGTGCCAGCAGTGACTCGTTCCTTTTGGGGAATGAGCAGTTCTTC | CASSDSFLLGNEQFF
TRBJ1-2 | - | - | TRBV7-9 | TGTGCCAGCAGCTTGGAAGGTTTGGGCTACACCTTC | CASSLEGLGYTF
TRBJ2-1 | - | - | TRBV6-5 | TGTGCCAGCAGACTCGGGACGGAGCAGTTCTTC | CASRLGTEQFF